This T cell receptor beta chain was sequenced during a study of vaccination effects on CD4 cells after COVID-19. Study-wide results and limits: After vaccination of healthy people, only 1 of 255 vaccine-induced clones cross-reacted with common cold coronaviruses. Late after vaccination, infection- and vaccine-induced clones showed marked clonal contraction.

The repertoire was sequenced with immunoSEQ multiplex PCR; TCRdb's copy has only in-frame clones and lacks some. The sample lists 20,000 to 30,000 clones, under 80% occurring once. Remarks on this clone: What it binds is unknown.

Expansion with viral peptide pools was applied to antigen-specific CD4+ T cells by the ViraFEST assay prior to sequencing. Scientists isolated CD4+ T cells after a roughly ten-day culture period ended. Vaccine administered to participants consisted of two doses of either BNT162b2 or mRNA-1273. Some 2 million PBMC were placed in each well, which was supplemented with approximately 9.9 IU/ml IL-2 and approximately 10 ug/ml peptides. The V end lost 0 bases, the J end lost 0 bases, and 14 bases lay between the germline ends. CDR1 and CDR2 (germline): LGHNA, YSLEER. The CDR3 loop spans 18 amino acids. This TCR was recovered from a human donor who received a COVID-19 vaccine. Sequencing used CD4+ T cells from PBMCs cultured with HCoV-NL63 spike peptides, obtained after COVID-19 vaccination. The chain carries TRBV4-3 and TRBJ1-4; D is unclear. CDR3 region: CASSQDSELFSTNEKLFF. The CDR3 DNA reads as TGCGCCAGCAGCCAAGATTCCGAGTTATTCTCAACTAATGAAAAACTGTTTTTT.